The T cell receptor beta chain under discussion was sequenced for a study of shared T cell receptors in the human thymus. Sequencing was performed with immunoSEQ multiplex PCR; in TCRdb, only in-frame clones are kept and a portion is missing. The sample shows about 610,000 clones, roughly 90% of them seen only once. There are 16 residues in the CDR3. Germline loops: CDR1 LGHNA, CDR2 YNFKEQ. The V and J ends lost 0 bases and 5 bases, in that order; junction bases with no gene match: 7. The same sample was also used in a study of human thymus T cells. That paper adds: Surgeons resected thymus tissue during corrective heart surgery. An apparent bias in V and J gene usage was seen in thymic and blood repertoires. A high degree of thymic repertoire overlap among unrelated individuals was reported in related research.

The genes are TRBV4-2 and TRBJ1-5, with TRBD1 identical over 7 bases. The sequence was obtained from a boy younger than two with a congenital heart defect. Sample: thymocytes. This CDR3 reads CASSQDRQGRDQPQHF. Written as DNA, the CDR3 is TGTGCCAGCAGCCAAGATCGACAGGGTAGGGATCAGCCCCAGCATTTT.